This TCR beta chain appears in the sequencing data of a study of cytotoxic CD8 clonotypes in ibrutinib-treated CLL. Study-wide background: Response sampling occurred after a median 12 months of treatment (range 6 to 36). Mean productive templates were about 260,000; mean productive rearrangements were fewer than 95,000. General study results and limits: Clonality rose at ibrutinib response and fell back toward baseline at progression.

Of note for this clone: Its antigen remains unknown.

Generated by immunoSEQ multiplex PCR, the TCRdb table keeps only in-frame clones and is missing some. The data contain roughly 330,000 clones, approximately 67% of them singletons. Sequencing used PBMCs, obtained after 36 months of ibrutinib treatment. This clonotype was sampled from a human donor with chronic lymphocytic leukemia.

The CDR3 region has the DNA TGTGCCAGCAGCACCCGGGACCCCCGTATTTCGGGCTACACCTTC. This translates into CASSTRDPRISGYTF. J is TRBJ1-2 and V is TRBV5-8, with D perhaps TRBD1 (5 bases). Trimming cost V 4 bases and J 8 bases, with 21 bases left between them. The CDR3 length is 15 residues. Germline CDR1 reads SGHTS; CDR2 reads YDEGEE.